The T cell receptor beta chain under discussion was sequenced for a study of tumor-infiltrating lymphocytes in localized non-small cell lung cancer. General study findings and limits: No link was found between tumor T-cell fraction and recurrence-free survival. Technical variation could not be separated from intratumor heterogeneity here. T-cell fraction did not differ between immunotypes IM1 and IM2. Available tissue quantity limited TCR sequencing to a patient subset.

Trimming removed 1 base from V and 1 base from J, with 7 bases in between. Germline V gene sequence: CDR1 SEHNR, CDR2 FQNEAQ (reference sequence). The CDR3 spans 15 residues. This clone was found once. The antigen is unknown. Some clones are missing from TCRdb's copy, which holds only in-frame ones; the method was immunoSEQ multiplex PCR. Counted here are some 7,800 clones, 65% to 80% occurring once; the ten biggest clones make up approximately 4.8%. The genes are TRBV7-9 and TRBJ2-2; tentatively, D is TRBD1 or TRBD2 (5 bases each). The material sequenced was lung tumor tissue. The TCR was taken from a human donor with non-small cell lung cancer. The CDR3 sequence is CASSLGGVNTGELFF. The DNA of the CDR3 is TGTGCCAGCAGCTTAGGAGGGGTGAACACCGGGGAGCTGTTTTTT. Together with reference TRBV7-9 and TRBJ2-2, the CDR3 gives the full variable domain: DTGVSQNPRHKITKRGQNVTFRCDPISEHNRLYWYRQTLGQGPEFLTYFQNEAQLEKSRLLSDRFSAERPKGSFSTLEIQRTEQGDSAMYLCASSLGGVNTGELFFGEGSRLTVL.